The 19 T cell receptor beta chains below were found in one sample sequenced in a study of blood T cell repertoires in COVID-19. The data were produced by immunoSEQ multiplex PCR, yet TCRdb's version contains in-frame clones alone and is incomplete. The sample yields about 100,000 clones, 80% to 90% seen once. The specimen was peripheral blood. The receptors originated from a human donor in a cohort sampled during active COVID-19.

The J gene is TRBJ2-7, the V gene TRBV11-2, with D unresolved. Looked up from germline, CDR1 is SGHAT and CDR2 is FQNNGV. This CDR3 is built from 14 residues. V lost 3 bases and J 4 bases, leaving 13 bases between the germline ends. CDR3 sequence: CASSFLASTYEQYF. Here the CDR3 DNA reads TGTGCCAGCAGCTTTTTGGCCTCGACTTACGAGCAGTACTTC.

This chain links TRBV27 with TRBJ2-7; 9 positions agree with TRBD2. The CDR3 length is 14 residues. CDR1 MNHEY and CDR2 SMNVEV come from the germline V gene (reference sequence). The trim removed 10 bases at V and 6 bases at J, leaving 13 bases unmatched. The CDR3 DNA follows: TGTGCCACCCAACGGGCGGGAGGGCCTCTCGAGCAGTACTTC. Translation: CATQRAGGPLEQYF.

The genes are TRBV20-1 and TRBJ1-1, with TRBD1 as a possible D gene (6 bases). V lost 6 bases, J lost 5 bases, and 10 bases lay in between. The CDR3 consists of 11 residues. The germline V gene has CDR1 DFQATT and CDR2 SNEGSKA (reference sequence). In nucleotides, the CDR3 is TGCAGTGCAGGGGGAAGGACTGAAGCTTTCTTT. Translation: CSAGGRTEAFF.

The V and J genes are TRBV6-5 and TRBJ2-3; maybe TRBD2 (5 bases). CDR3 length: 11 residues. Germline-derived CDR1 and CDR2 are MNHEY and SVGAGI. V was cut by 7 bases and J by 6 bases, with 8 bases left in between. Here the CDR3 DNA reads TGTGCCAGCATGAGAGGGGATACGCAGTATTTT. Its protein is CASMRGDTQYF.

This sequence joins TRBV3-1 (or the pseudogene TRBV3-2) and TRBJ2-7; a weak D match, TRBD1 (6 bases). V was trimmed by 4 bases and J by 3 bases, leaving 13 bases between them. The CDR3 is 14 residues long. Germline CDR1 reads LGHDT; CDR2 reads YNNKEL (reference sequence). The CDR3, as DNA: TGTGCCAGCAGCCCCGTCCAGGGGATCTACGAGCAGTACTTC. It is translated as CASSPVQGIYEQYF.

This chain links TRBV5-6 with TRBJ2-5; D remains ambiguous. CDR3 length: 14 amino acids. The germline V gene encodes CDR1 SGHDT and CDR2 YYEEEE. Trimming pared 3 bases from V and 2 bases from J, leaving 11 bases between. Here the CDR3 reads CASSSLTVQETQYF. The CDR3 region has the DNA TGTGCCAGCAGCTCCCTCACGGTTCAAGAGACCCAGTACTTC.

This clone came up a few times. V usage is TRBV7-6 and J usage is TRBJ1-2, with 9 bases fitting TRBD1. The trim removed 1 base at V and 2 bases at J, leaving 5 bases unmatched. This CDR3 comprises 16 residues. CDR1 and CDR2 (germline): SGHVS, FNYEAQ. The CDR3 is CASSLVAGQGNYGYTF. DNA of the CDR3: TGTGCCAGCAGCTTAGTGGCGGGACAGGGAAACTATGGCTACACCTTC.

This clone was detected once. J is TRBJ2-3 and V is TRBV7-9, with unresolved D. The V end lost 4 bases, the J end lost 5 bases, and 7 bases lay between the germline ends. Germline CDR1 reads SEHNR; CDR2 reads FQNEAQ (reference sequence). This CDR3 spans 12 amino acids. CDR3 protein: CASSSERDTQYF. The DNA for the CDR3 is TGTGCCAGCAGCTCCGAGCGAGATACGCAGTATTTT.

V usage is TRBV30 and J usage is TRBJ1-4; TRBD1 matches 7 bases. From germline, CDR1 is GTSNPN and CDR2 SVGIG (reference sequence). The V and J ends lost 2 bases and 4 bases, in that order; junction bases with no gene match: 4. The CDR3 totals 14 residues. This CDR3 is CAWSPTGVNEKLFF. The DNA for the CDR3 is TGTGCCTGGAGTCCCACAGGGGTTAATGAAAAACTGTTTTTT.

V and J are TRBV11-1 and TRBJ2-7; D is undetermined. Germline CDR1 reads SGHAT; CDR2 reads FQDESV (reference sequence). Trimming cost V 6 bases and J 1 base, with 13 bases left between them. The CDR3 loop spans 14 amino acids. CDR3: CASSPSLLSYEQYF. CDR3 DNA sequence: TGTGCCAGCAGTCCTTCACTACTATCCTACGAGCAGTACTTC.

The V call is TRBV10-1, the J call TRBJ2-3; a weak D match, TRBD2 (5 bases). Trimming cost V 9 bases and J 1 base, with 11 bases left between them. The CDR3 runs to 13 residues. Germline V CDR1 and CDR2: WNHNN, SYGVQD (reference sequence). CDR3 nucleotides: TGCGCCAGTTCGGGGATTGGCACAGATACGCAGTATTTT. The encoded protein is CASSGIGTDTQYF.

The chain is built from TRBV9 and TRBJ2-1; TRBD2 agrees at 9 bases. The V segment lost 0 bases and the J segment 2 bases; nucleotides outside the gene matches: 6. The germline gives CDR1 SGDLS, CDR2 YYNGEE. The CDR3 runs 17 residues. CDR3 protein: CASSVAAGTSPYNEQFF. The CDR3 DNA follows: TGTGCCAGCAGCGTAGCCGCCGGGACTAGCCCCTACAATGAGCAGTTCTTC.

This chain uses TRBV30 with TRBJ2-2; TRBD2 matches at 8 bases. From germline, CDR1 is GTSNPN and CDR2 SVGIG (reference sequence). The CDR3 contains 15 residues. Trimming took 1 base from V and 4 from J; bases not matched to a gene: 5. The CDR3 DNA reads TGTGCCTGGAGTGCGCGACTAGCGCGCACCGGGGAGCTGTTTTTT. This translates into CAWSARLARTGELFF. Drawing the rest from reference TRBV30 and TRBJ2-2, the complete variable domain is SQTIHQWPATLVQPVGSPLSLECTVEGTSNPNLYWYRQAAGRGLQLLFYSVGIGQISSEVPQNLSASRPQDRQFILSSKKLLLSDSGFYLCAWSARLARTGELFFGEGSRLTVL.

The chain couples TRBV30 to TRBJ2-4, with a weak D call TRBD2 (5 bases). From germline, CDR1 is GTSNPN and CDR2 SVGIG (reference sequence). CDR3 length: 14 residues. V was clipped by 6 bases and J by 3 bases, with 15 bases between them. CDR3 sequence reads: CACATGMGKNIQYF. CDR3 nucleotides: TGTGCCTGTGCAACGGGGATGGGCAAAAACATTCAGTACTTC.

V is TRBV19 and J is TRBJ1-1, with 10 bases matching TRBD1. The CDR3 contains 14 residues. V lost 5 bases, J lost 3 bases, and 3 bases stayed unmatched. Germline CDR1 is LNHDA and CDR2 is SQIVND (reference sequence). The DNA for the CDR3 is TGTGCCAGTAGTGGGGGACAGGGGTACACTGAAGCTTTCTTT. It specifies CASSGGQGYTEAFF. The full variable domain, its missing parts supplied by reference TRBV19 and TRBJ1-1, is DGGITQSPKYLFRKEGQNVTLSCEQNLNHDAMYWYRQDPGQGLRLIYYSQIVNDFQKGDIAEGYSVSREKKESFPLTVTSAQKNPTAFYLCASSGGQGYTEAFFGQGTRLTVV.

This sequence joins TRBV7-9 and TRBJ2-7, with D perhaps TRBD2 (6 bases). The V gene lost 3 bases and the J gene lost 1 base, with 13 bases spanning the gap. CDR1 SEHNR and CDR2 FQNEAQ come from the germline V gene (reference sequence). The CDR3 contains 15 residues. CDR3 DNA sequence: TGTGCCAGCAGCTTGGGACGGGAGAAGTCCTACGAGCAGTACTTC. It encodes CASSLGREKSYEQYF.

The chain links TRBV28 to TRBJ2-7; maybe TRBD2 (7 bases). Germline V gene data show CDR1 as MDHEN and CDR2 as SYDVKM. CDR3 length: 13 residues. Trimming stripped 7 bases from V and 6 bases from J, with 16 bases between. CDR3 in DNA: TGTGCCAGCACCGAGGGGGGGGTATCCGAGCAGTACTTC. Its protein product is CASTEGGVSEQYF.

The rearrangement joins TRBV4-1 to TRBJ1-5, with D possibly TRBD1 on 6 matching bases. Per germline, CDR1 MGHRA and CDR2 YSYEKL. The V gene lost 4 bases and the J gene lost 4 bases, with 11 bases spanning the gap. The CDR3 has 14 amino acids. The CDR3 sequence: CASSLYRENQPQHF. The CDR3 coding sequence is TGCGCCAGCAGCCTCTACAGGGAAAATCAGCCCCAGCATTTT.

V usage is TRBV28 and J usage is TRBJ1-4; D uncertain. Deletions cut 6 bases from V and 4 bases from J, with 9 bases between. The CDR3 extends over 13 amino acids. Germline CDR1 reads MDHEN; CDR2 reads SYDVKM. CDR3 region: CASRARFNEKLFF. The DNA of the CDR3 is TGTGCCAGCAGAGCACGCTTTAATGAAAAACTGTTTTTT. Full variable domain (rest looked up from reference TRBV28 and TRBJ1-4): DVKVTQSSRYLVKRTGEKVFLECVQDMDHENMFWYRQDPGLGLRLIYFSYDVKMKEKGDIPEGYSVSREKKERFSLILESASTNQTSMYLCASRARFNEKLFFGSGTQLSVL.